The rows below give T cell receptor beta chains drawn from one sample of a study of T cells after posttransplantation cyclophosphamide. Measured with immunoSEQ multiplex PCR; TCRdb has only the in-frame clones, and not every one. Here the sample spans 9,700 or so clones, 98% being singletons. Sequenced sample: naive CD4+ T cells sorted from PBMCs. Receptor source: a woman between 55 and 75 years old in good health, CMV-negative, and a related stem cell transplant donor. Both conserved end residues are part of each CDR3. D genes are given only for firm matches. Size is omitted from some rows. Given values are once, few, many or a class for expanded clones.

abundance: NA
v_gene: TRBV29-1
j_gene: TRBJ1-2
d_gene: TRBD1
CDR3aa: CSVEPGQGNYGYTF
CDR3nt: TGCAGCGTCGAACCGGGACAGGGGAACTATGGCTACACCTTC

abundance: NA
v_gene: TRBV27
j_gene: TRBJ1-5
d_gene: NA
CDR3aa: CASRKDKPNQPQHF
CDR3nt: TGTGCCAGCAGAAAGGACAAGCCCAATCAGCCCCAGCATTTT

abundance: NA
v_gene: TRBV20-1
j_gene: TRBJ2-1
d_gene: TRBD2
CDR3aa: CSAEEREIRFF
CDR3nt: TGCAGTGCCGAGGAGCGGGAGATCCGATTCTTC

abundance: NA
v_gene: TRBV4-2
j_gene: TRBJ2-3
d_gene: TRBD2
CDR3aa: CASSQQTSGSAGTDTQYF
CDR3nt: TGTGCCAGCAGCCAACAGACTAGCGGGTCCGCTGGGACAGATACGCAGTATTTT

abundance: NA
v_gene: TRBV7-9
j_gene: TRBJ2-1
d_gene: TRBD1
CDR3aa: CASRSRTGATLGEQFF
CDR3nt: TGTGCCAGCAGATCCAGGACAGGGGCGACCCTGGGTGAGCAGTTCTTC

abundance: NA
v_gene: TRBV6-1
j_gene: TRBJ1-6
d_gene: TRBD1
CDR3aa: CASRTGQGEGSPLHF
CDR3nt: TGTGCCAGCAGGACGGGACAGGGGGAAGGATCACCCCTCCACTTT

abundance: NA
v_gene: TRBV6-5
j_gene: TRBJ1-6
d_gene: NA
CDR3aa: CASSKQDKSSPLHF
CDR3nt: TGTGCCAGCAGCAAACAGGATAAGAGTTCACCCCTCCACTTT

abundance: NA
v_gene: TRBV9
j_gene: TRBJ1-6
d_gene: NA
CDR3aa: CASSVAPHIGNSPLHF
CDR3nt: TGTGCCAGCAGCGTAGCGCCCCACATCGGGAATTCACCCCTCCACTTT

abundance: NA
v_gene: TRBV11-2
j_gene: TRBJ1-1
d_gene: TRBD1
CDR3aa: CASSLPDRRNTEAFF
CDR3nt: TGTGCCAGCAGCCTCCCGGACAGGAGGAACACTGAAGCTTTCTTT

abundance: NA
v_gene: TRBV7-2
j_gene: TRBJ1-2
d_gene: NA
CDR3aa: CASSRDPSGYGYTF
CDR3nt: TGTGCCAGCAGCCGGGACCCTAGCGGCTATGGCTACACCTTC

abundance: NA
v_gene: TRBV27
j_gene: TRBJ1-2
d_gene: NA
CDR3aa: CASSLRRQNYGYTF
CDR3nt: TGTGCCAGCAGTTTAAGACGACAGAACTATGGCTACACCTTC

abundance: NA
v_gene: TRBV6-5
j_gene: TRBJ1-2
d_gene: TRBD1
CDR3aa: CASGRDREVYGYTF
CDR3nt: TGTGCCAGCGGACGTGACAGGGAGGTCTATGGCTACACCTTC

abundance: NA
v_gene: TRBV5-6
j_gene: TRBJ2-2
d_gene: TRBD2
CDR3aa: CASSSGSLNTGELFF
CDR3nt: TGTGCCAGCAGTAGCGGGTCGCTTAACACCGGGGAGCTGTTTTTT

abundance: NA
v_gene: TRBV28
j_gene: TRBJ1-2
d_gene: NA
CDR3aa: CASSTGRGYTF
CDR3nt: TGTGCCAGCAGTACAGGGAGAGGCTACACCTTC

abundance: NA
v_gene: TRBV12-5
j_gene: TRBJ1-1
d_gene: NA
CDR3aa: CASGLGQRAFF
CDR3nt: TGTGCTAGTGGTTTGGGGCAGAGGGCTTTCTTT

abundance: NA
v_gene: TRBV9
j_gene: TRBJ2-5
d_gene: TRBD1
CDR3aa: CASSGGQGKETQYF
CDR3nt: TGTGCCAGCAGCGGGGGACAGGGGAAAGAGACCCAGTACTTC

abundance: NA
v_gene: TRBV28
j_gene: TRBJ1-2
d_gene: TRBD1
CDR3aa: CASSLSGGKNGYTF
CDR3nt: TGTGCCAGCAGTTTATCAGGGGGCAAAAATGGCTACACCTTC

abundance: NA
v_gene: TRBV30
j_gene: TRBJ1-1
d_gene: NA
CDR3aa: CAWSRDFQAAEAFF
CDR3nt: TGTGCCTGGAGTCGGGATTTCCAAGCTGCTGAAGCTTTCTTT

abundance: NA
v_gene: TRBV5-1
j_gene: TRBJ2-1
d_gene: TRBD2
CDR3aa: CASSTVAGGHNEQFF
CDR3nt: TGCGCCAGCAGCACGGTAGCGGGGGGGCACAATGAGCAGTTCTTC

abundance: NA
v_gene: TRBV28
j_gene: TRBJ2-3
d_gene: TRBD2
CDR3aa: CASTGTSGSYTQYF
CDR3nt: TGTGCCAGCACTGGGACTAGCGGGAGTTATACGCAGTATTTT

abundance: NA
v_gene: TRBV5-1
j_gene: TRBJ2-7
d_gene: TRBD2
CDR3aa: CASIDTSAGGEQYF
CDR3nt: TGCGCCAGCATTGACACGTCGGCGGGGGGCGAGCAGTACTTC

abundance: once
v_gene: TRBV9
j_gene: TRBJ2-7
d_gene: NA
CDR3aa: CASSVAGQPSYEQYF
CDR3nt: TGTGCCAGCAGCGTGGCTGGACAGCCCTCCTACGAGCAGTACTTC

abundance: NA
v_gene: TRBV6-5
j_gene: TRBJ1-2
d_gene: TRBD1
CDR3aa: CASSVGQGVDGYTF
CDR3nt: TGTGCCAGCAGTGTTGGACAGGGAGTAGATGGCTACACCTTC

abundance: once
v_gene: TRBV9
j_gene: TRBJ2-3
d_gene: TRBD2
CDR3aa: CASSVAPSGSVDTQYF
CDR3nt: TGTGCCAGCAGCGTAGCCCCTAGCGGGAGTGTAGATACGCAGTATTTT

abundance: NA
v_gene: TRBV19
j_gene: TRBJ1-1
d_gene: NA
CDR3aa: CASSIDLDTEAFF
CDR3nt: TGTGCCAGTAGTATAGATTTAGACACTGAAGCTTTCTTT

abundance: NA
v_gene: TRBV27
j_gene: TRBJ2-6
d_gene: NA
CDR3aa: CASSPRRGVSSGANVLTF
CDR3nt: TGTGCCAGCAGCCCAAGACGGGGAGTAAGCTCCGGGGCCAACGTCCTGACTTTC

abundance: NA
v_gene: TRBV9
j_gene: TRBJ2-3
d_gene: TRBD2
CDR3aa: CASSVGSGGLYTDTQYF
CDR3nt: TGTGCCAGCAGCGTCGGTAGCGGGGGGCTCTACACAGATACGCAGTATTTT

abundance: NA
v_gene: TRBV9
j_gene: TRBJ2-1
d_gene: TRBD2
CDR3aa: CASSGGLAGVPYNEQFF
CDR3nt: TGTGCCAGCAGCGGAGGACTAGCGGGAGTCCCCTACAATGAGCAGTTCTTC

abundance: NA
v_gene: TRBV5-1
j_gene: TRBJ1-6
d_gene: NA
CDR3aa: CASSDTNSPLHF
CDR3nt: TGCGCCAGCAGCGACACCAATTCACCCCTCCACTTT

abundance: once
v_gene: TRBV5-1
j_gene: TRBJ2-7
d_gene: TRBD1
CDR3aa: CASSLGTVYEQYF
CDR3nt: TGCGCCAGCAGCCTAGGGACAGTCTACGAGCAGTACTTC

abundance: NA
v_gene: TRBV5-6
j_gene: TRBJ1-2
d_gene: TRBD1
CDR3aa: CASSWTGNLDYGYTF
CDR3nt: TGTGCCAGCAGCTGGACAGGGAATCTAGACTATGGCTACACCTTC

abundance: once
v_gene: TRBV4-2
j_gene: TRBJ1-4
d_gene: NA
CDR3aa: CASSQDVVGANEKLFF
CDR3nt: TGTGCCAGCAGCCAAGATGTGGTAGGAGCTAATGAAAAACTGTTTTTT

abundance: NA
v_gene: TRBV5-4
j_gene: TRBJ2-5
d_gene: TRBD1
CDR3aa: CASSLGTGSAETQYF
CDR3nt: TGTGCCAGCAGCTTGGGGACAGGGTCGGCAGAGACCCAGTACTTC

abundance: NA
v_gene: TRBV9
j_gene: TRBJ2-1
d_gene: TRBD2
CDR3aa: CASSALTSGYNEQFF
CDR3nt: TGTGCCAGCAGCGCCTTGACTAGCGGGTACAATGAGCAGTTCTTC

abundance: once
v_gene: TRBV6-5
j_gene: TRBJ2-5
d_gene: TRBD1
CDR3aa: CASRRGQVGAQYF
CDR3nt: TGTGCCAGCAGAAGAGGACAGGTGGGGGCCCAGTACTTC

abundance: once
v_gene: TRBV7-2
j_gene: TRBJ2-1
d_gene: TRBD2
CDR3aa: CASSALAGVPYNEQFF
CDR3nt: TGTGCCAGCAGCGCACTAGCGGGAGTCCCCTACAATGAGCAGTTCTTC

abundance: NA
v_gene: TRBV2
j_gene: TRBJ1-5
d_gene: NA
CDR3aa: CASTFGRSSNQPQHF
CDR3nt: TGTGCCAGCACCTTCGGCAGGTCGAGCAATCAGCCCCAGCATTTT

abundance: NA
v_gene: TRBV30
j_gene: TRBJ2-2
d_gene: TRBD1
CDR3aa: CAWSVQRGRPAPNTGELFF
CDR3nt: TGTGCCTGGAGTGTACAAAGGGGGCGACCCGCACCGAACACCGGGGAGCTGTTTTTT

abundance: NA
v_gene: TRBV7-2
j_gene: TRBJ2-2
d_gene: NA
CDR3aa: CASSLGQQNTGELFF
CDR3nt: TGTGCCAGCAGCTTAGGACAGCAGAACACCGGGGAGCTGTTTTTT

abundance: NA
v_gene: TRBV6-5
j_gene: TRBJ1-5
d_gene: NA
CDR3aa: CASSDRVYQPQHF
CDR3nt: TGTGCCAGCAGTGACAGAGTCTATCAGCCCCAGCATTTT

abundance: NA
v_gene: TRBV10-3
j_gene: TRBJ2-1
d_gene: TRBD2
CDR3aa: CAIRDGGGKNNEQFF
CDR3nt: TGTGCCATCAGGGACGGGGGGGGAAAAAACAATGAGCAGTTCTTC

abundance: NA
v_gene: TRBV9
j_gene: TRBJ2-7
d_gene: TRBD2
CDR3aa: CASSATGTSFEQYF
CDR3nt: TGTGCCAGCAGCGCGACCGGGACTAGCTTCGAGCAGTACTTC

abundance: NA
v_gene: TRBV7-2
j_gene: TRBJ2-1
d_gene: NA
CDR3aa: CASSLSHYNEQFF
CDR3nt: TGTGCCAGCAGCTTGAGTCACTACAATGAGCAGTTCTTC

abundance: NA
v_gene: TRBV5-1
j_gene: TRBJ2-5
d_gene: TRBD1
CDR3aa: CASSFSGTGGSETQYF
CDR3nt: TGCGCCAGCAGCTTCTCCGGGACAGGGGGCTCGGAGACCCAGTACTTC

abundance: once
v_gene: TRBV5-6
j_gene: TRBJ2-3
d_gene: TRBD2
CDR3aa: CASSSSGGSTDTQYF
CDR3nt: TGTGCCAGCAGCTCCAGCGGGGGCAGCACAGATACGCAGTATTTT

abundance: NA
v_gene: TRBV5-1
j_gene: TRBJ1-1
d_gene: NA
CDR3aa: CASSPQGRERAFF
CDR3nt: TGCGCCAGCAGCCCCCAGGGCAGGGAACGGGCTTTCTTT

abundance: NA
v_gene: TRBV7-2
j_gene: TRBJ1-1
d_gene: NA
CDR3aa: CASSSALKTEAFF
CDR3nt: TGTGCCAGCAGCTCAGCCTTAAAAACTGAAGCTTTCTTT

abundance: once
v_gene: TRBV2
j_gene: TRBJ1-2
d_gene: TRBD1
CDR3aa: CASSVQGARNYGYTF
CDR3nt: TGTGCCAGCAGTGTTCAGGGGGCGCGGAACTATGGCTACACCTTC

abundance: NA
v_gene: TRBV7-2
j_gene: TRBJ1-2
d_gene: NA
CDR3aa: CASSLARDARWGNYGYTF
CDR3nt: TGTGCCAGCAGCTTAGCGCGGGACGCCCGCTGGGGAAACTATGGCTACACCTTC

abundance: NA
v_gene: TRBV5-1
j_gene: TRBJ2-3
d_gene: NA
CDR3aa: CASSLGHPTDTQYF
CDR3nt: TGCGCCAGCAGCTTGGGACACCCCACAGATACGCAGTATTTT

abundance: NA
v_gene: TRBV6-5
j_gene: TRBJ1-2
d_gene: TRBD1
CDR3aa: CASSGTGGGGGYTF
CDR3nt: TGTGCCAGCAGTGGGACAGGGGGAGGTGGAGGCTACACCTTC

abundance: NA
v_gene: TRBV5-6
j_gene: TRBJ1-4
d_gene: NA
CDR3aa: CASSFRGKLREEKLFF
CDR3nt: TGTGCCAGCAGCTTTCGCGGGAAACTTCGGGAGGAAAAACTGTTTTTT

abundance: NA
v_gene: TRBV27
j_gene: TRBJ1-2
d_gene: TRBD1
CDR3aa: CASRRTGVSGYTF
CDR3nt: TGTGCCAGCAGGCGGACAGGGGTGAGTGGCTACACCTTC

abundance: NA
v_gene: TRBV27
j_gene: TRBJ2-2
d_gene: TRBD2
CDR3aa: CASSFLWSGSVPGELFF
CDR3nt: TGTGCCAGCAGTTTCTTATGGAGCGGGAGTGTGCCCGGGGAGCTGTTTTTT

abundance: NA
v_gene: TRBV9
j_gene: TRBJ2-2
d_gene: NA
CDR3aa: CASSVAVRAGELFF
CDR3nt: TGTGCCAGCAGCGTAGCTGTGAGAGCCGGGGAGCTGTTTTTT

abundance: NA
v_gene: TRBV5-4
j_gene: TRBJ2-1
d_gene: TRBD1
CDR3aa: CASSLEGDRGNEQFF
CDR3nt: TGTGCCAGCAGCTTGGAGGGGGACAGGGGGAATGAGCAGTTCTTC

abundance: once
v_gene: TRBV6-6
j_gene: TRBJ2-7
d_gene: TRBD2
CDR3aa: CASSQRLAGGEQYF
CDR3nt: TGTGCCAGCAGTCAACGACTAGCGGGAGGCGAGCAGTACTTC

abundance: NA
v_gene: TRBV6-6
j_gene: TRBJ1-2
d_gene: NA
CDR3aa: CASSYHGQPNYGYTF
CDR3nt: TGTGCCAGCAGTTACCACGGACAGCCTAACTATGGCTACACCTTC

abundance: once
v_gene: TRBV15
j_gene: TRBJ2-5
d_gene: TRBD2
CDR3aa: CATSRDGGGARRETQYF
CDR3nt: TGTGCCACCAGCAGAGATGGCGGGGGGGCTAGGAGGGAGACCCAGTACTTC